Below, 29 T cell receptor beta chains from the same sample are listed, as sequenced in a study of T cell responses to AZD1222 COVID-19 vaccine. Clones were read by immunoSEQ multiplex PCR, and TCRdb kept only the in-frame ones, dropping some. The sample shows 13,000 or so clones, 84% of them seen only once. Sequencing used peripheral blood, obtained 28 days after the second AZD1222 dose. The receptors derive from an adult who received the AZD1222 COVID-19 vaccine.

J is TRBJ2-1 and V is TRBV24-1, with D unclear. CDR3 length: 13 residues. Germline lookup yields CDR1 KGHDR and CDR2 SFDVKD. V was pared by 2 bases and J by 8 bases, with 9 bases between. The CDR3 here is CATSDSVRHEQFF. The CDR3 coding sequence is TGTGCCACCAGTGATTCGGTTAGACATGAGCAGTTCTTC.

V usage is TRBV7-3 and J usage is TRBJ2-5, with TRBD2 identical over 7 bases. J gave up 5 bases and V 0 bases, and 9 bases lay outside the gene matches. Per germline, CDR1 SGHTA and CDR2 FQGTGA. The CDR3 totals 16 residues. As DNA, the CDR3 is TGTGCCAGCAGCTTAACGGGGACTACGGTCGGGGAGACCCAGTACTTC. Translating it yields CASSLTGTTVGETQYF.

The J gene is TRBJ2-7, the V gene TRBV30; D is undetermined. Germline V lookup: CDR1 GTSNPN, CDR2 SVGIG (reference sequence). CDR3 length: 11 residues. The ends were cut back, 2 bases at V and 2 bases at J, with 4 bases in the middle. The DNA for the CDR3 is TGTGCCTGGAGTAGGACCTACGAGCAGTACTTC. Amino acid sequence: CAWSRTYEQYF.

This sequence joins TRBV7-3 and TRBJ2-3, with a possible D match to TRBD1 (5 bases). The CDR3 is 15 residues long. V was trimmed by 3 bases and J by 0 bases, leaving 10 bases between them. In germline, CDR1 is SGHTA, CDR2 FQGTGA. This CDR3 is CASSFAGLSTDTQYF. The CDR3 nucleotides read TGTGCCAGCAGCTTCGCAGGGTTGAGCACAGATACGCAGTATTTT.

The CDR3: CAWSVQGNTIYF. CDR3 DNA sequence: TGTGCCTGGAGTGTACAGGGAAACACCATATATTTT. The chain combines TRBV30 with TRBJ1-3; D call uncertain. The CDR3 runs 12 residues. Per germline, CDR1 GTSNPN and CDR2 SVGIG (reference sequence). Trimming stripped 0 bases from V and 4 bases from J, with 4 bases between.

The rearrangement uses TRBV12-5 and TRBJ2-1, with D tentatively TRBD1 (5 bases). The germline CDR1 and CDR2 sequences are LGHNT and FRNRAP. V lost 0 bases and J 3 bases, leaving 15 bases between the germline ends. The CDR3 consists of 17 residues. CDR3 nucleotide sequence: TGTGCTAGTGGTTTGGTACTCGGTCAGGGTAGCTACAATGAGCAGTTCTTC. Translation: CASGLVLGQGSYNEQFF. Full variable domain (remainder filled in from reference TRBV12-5 and TRBJ2-1): DARVTQTPRHKVTEMGQEVTMRCQPILGHNTVFWYRQTMMQGLELLAYFRNRAPLDDSGMPKDRFSAEMPDATLATLKIQPSEPRDSAVYFCASGLVLGQGSYNEQFFGPGTRLTVL.

V gene TRBV15 combines with J gene TRBJ2-7, with TRBD2 identical over 11 bases. In germline, CDR1 is LNHNV, CDR2 YYDKDF (reference sequence). The CDR3 runs to 17 residues. Trimming took 0 bases from V and 3 from J; bases not matched to a gene: 7. CDR3 nucleotides: TGTGCCACCAGCAGAGAGCGACTAGCGGGAATCAACTACGAGCAGTACTTC. Its translation is CATSRERLAGINYEQYF.

This chain connects TRBV18 to TRBJ2-7, with D perhaps TRBD2 (6 bases). Germline assignment: CDR1 KGHSH and CDR2 LQKENI. The CDR3 length is 14 residues. V lost 4 bases and J 2 bases, leaving 12 bases between the germline ends. CDR3 bases: TGTGCCAGCTCACACCCGGGAGCCCCCTACGAGCAGTACTTC. Translation: CASSHPGAPYEQYF.

This clone was seen only a few times. The rearrangement links TRBV3-1 (or the pseudogene TRBV3-2) to TRBJ2-2; D remains ambiguous. The germline CDR1 and CDR2 sequences are LGHDT and YNNKEL (reference sequence). The ends were cut back, 2 bases at V and 1 base at J, with 8 bases in the middle. This CDR3 is 15 amino acids long. The CDR3 protein is CASSQNPGNTGELFF. The CDR3, as DNA: TGTGCCAGCAGCCAAAACCCAGGGAACACCGGGGAGCTGTTTTTT.

The J gene is TRBJ2-7, the V gene TRBV7-9; TRBD2 aligns across 10 bases. Germline values: CDR1 SEHNR, CDR2 FQNEAQ (reference sequence). V shed 3 bases, J shed 1 base, and the junction held 9 bases outside the gene matches. The CDR3 runs to 17 residues. DNA of the CDR3: TGTGCCAGCAGCTTTGGGAAAGGGACTAGCGAATCCTACGAGCAGTACTTC. This encodes CASSFGKGTSESYEQYF.

The chain is built from TRBV9 and TRBJ2-1; possibly TRBD1 for D (6 bases). Germline V CDR1 and CDR2: SGDLS, YYNGEE. CDR3 length: 15 residues. The V end lost 0 bases, the J end lost 3 bases, and 10 bases lay between the germline ends. CDR3 nucleotides: TGTGCCAGCAGCGTAGGGGGCAGGGGCTACAATGAGCAGTTCTTC. Translating it yields CASSVGGRGYNEQFF.

The V and J genes are TRBV6-4 and TRBJ2-3; the D is unclear. Germline V gene sequence: CDR1 MRHNA, CDR2 SNTAGT. With 3 bases removed from V and 2 bases from J, the gap between germline ends came to 9 bases. The CDR3 has 14 residues. This chain's CDR3 is CASSERHDTDTQYF. The CDR3 DNA sequence: TGTGCCAGCAGTGAAAGGCACGACACAGATACGCAGTATTTT.

This clone occurred once. The chain is built from TRBV27 and TRBJ2-2; D unresolved. The germline gives CDR1 MNHEY, CDR2 SMNVEV (reference sequence). The CDR3 is 13 residues long. V was cut by 5 bases and J by 1 base, with 5 bases left in between. The chain's CDR3 is CASSGLNTGELFF. CDR3 sequence (DNA): TGTGCCAGCAGTGGTCTGAACACCGGGGAGCTGTTTTTT.

The chain has TRBV18 and TRBJ1-4; no clear D. The CDR3 sequence is 18 residues long. The V end lost 2 bases, the J end lost 4 bases, and 20 bases lay between the germline ends. Germline V gene data show CDR1 as KGHSH and CDR2 as LQKENI. Here the CDR3 DNA reads TGTGCCAGCTCACCATTTTCGGCAGACCAACCTCTTAATGAAAAACTGTTTTTT. Protein: CASSPFSADQPLNEKLFF.

The V gene is TRBV5-1, the J gene TRBJ2-1; 7 bases are a match to TRBD2. The junction had 9 bases not matched to a gene; V was cut back by 1 base and J by 8 bases. The germline V gene has CDR1 SGHRS and CDR2 YFSETQ. The CDR3 consists of 15 residues. The CDR3 nucleotides are TGCGCCAGCAGCTTGCCTAGCGGCCAATGGGATGAGCAGTTCTTC. Translation gives CASSLPSGQWDEQFF.

The genes are TRBV19 and TRBJ2-4, with D possibly TRBD2 on 6 matching bases. The CDR3 is made up of 17 amino acids. Germline-derived CDR1 and CDR2 are LNHDA and SQIVND (reference sequence). V lost 2 bases and J 1 base, leaving 15 bases between the germline ends. CDR3 amino acids: CASSIRLGGRAKNIQYF. The DNA for the CDR3 is TGTGCCAGTAGTATAAGACTAGGAGGGCGGGCCAAAAACATTCAGTACTTC. Based on the CDR3 plus reference TRBV19 and TRBJ2-4, the full variable domain is DGGITQSPKYLFRKEGQNVTLSCEQNLNHDAMYWYRQDPGQGLRLIYYSQIVNDFQKGDIAEGYSVSREKKESFPLTVTSAQKNPTAFYLCASSIRLGGRAKNIQYFGAGTRLSVL.

J is TRBJ1-1 and V is TRBV6-5, with unresolved D. CDR3 length equals 14 residues. The germline CDR1 and CDR2 sequences are MNHEY and SVGAGI. With 6 bases removed from V and 4 bases from J, the gap between germline ends came to 15 bases. CDR3 protein: CASREAGRVTEAFF. In DNA form, the CDR3 reads TGTGCCAGCAGAGAGGCCGGGCGGGTCACTGAAGCTTTCTTT.

J is TRBJ1-5 and V is TRBV5-8; a possible D gene is TRBD1 (6 bases). Per the germline V gene, CDR1 is SGHTS and CDR2 is YDEGEE. V was trimmed by 2 bases and J by 11 bases, leaving 20 bases between them. The CDR3 runs to 15 residues. The CDR3 spells CASSFSGGPRLAQHF. In nucleotides, the CDR3 is TGTGCCAGCAGCTTTTCCGGGGGGCCCCGGTTGGCCCAGCATTTT. Using reference TRBV5-8 and TRBJ1-5 for the parts outside the CDR3, the full variable domain is EAGVTQSPTHLIKTRGQQATLRCSPISGHTSVYWYQQALGLGLQFLLWYDEGEERNRGNFPPRFSGRQFPNYSSELNVNALELEDSALYLCASSFSGGPRLAQHFGDGTRLSIL.

This chain uses TRBV10-3 with TRBJ2-7, with 12 bases fitting TRBD1. The CDR3 covers 15 residues. V trimming: 4 bases; J trimming: 6 bases; junction bases outside the gene matches: 7. Germline V lookup: CDR1 ENHRY, CDR2 SYGVKD. The CDR3 bases are TGTGCCATCAGTGTGACCGGGACAGGGGGCGCCGAGCAGTACTTC. Its translation: CAISVTGTGGAEQYF.

This clone came up once. V is TRBV2 and J is TRBJ2-7; D not resolved. The CDR3 covers 12 residues. V dropped 6 bases and J dropped 4 bases, with 10 bases sitting between them. Germline assignment: CDR1 SNHLY and CDR2 FYNNEI. CDR3 nucleotides: TGTGCCAGCAGGGGGAACGGGTACGAGCAGTACTTC. It translates to CASRGNGYEQYF.

V usage is TRBV2 and J usage is TRBJ2-3, with 8 bases that match TRBD1. Trimming cost V 5 bases and J 4 bases; bases outside gene matches: 5. This CDR3 region has 14 residues. The V gene's germline CDR1 is SNHLY and CDR2 FYNNEI. The CDR3 DNA sequence: TGTGCCAGCAGTCGACAGGGGAACGCAGATACGCAGTATTTT. Translated: CASSRQGNADTQYF.

Only one count was recorded for this clone. V gene TRBV28 combines with J gene TRBJ1-2; 7 bases match TRBD1. The J segment lost 4 bases and the V segment lost 3 bases, leaving 5 bases of the junction unmatched. The CDR3 runs to 14 residues. Germline CDR1 MDHEN, CDR2 SYDVKM. The CDR3 nucleotides read TGTGCCAGCAGTTTCGGGGACAGATCCTATGGCTACACCTTC. Protein sequence: CASSFGDRSYGYTF.

This chain links TRBV6-5 with TRBJ2-1; weak D call: TRBD2 (6 bases). V was shortened by 3 bases and J by 3 bases, with 12 bases between the two germline ends. Per the germline V gene, CDR1 is MNHEY and CDR2 is SVGAGI. The CDR3 length is 15 residues. CDR3 DNA sequence: TGTGCCAGCAGTTATGGGGCGGGGCTCTACAATGAGCAGTTCTTC. Residues: CASSYGAGLYNEQFF.

CDR3 in DNA: TGTGCCAGCAGTTTCTTCGGAGGGGCAGTATCAAACTACACCTTC. This translates into CASSFFGGAVSNYTF. The J gene is TRBJ1-2, the V gene TRBV28, with a weak D call TRBD1 (5 bases). Germline assignment: CDR1 MDHEN and CDR2 SYDVKM. The germline V and J ends were trimmed by 3 bases and 10 bases, with 21 bases remaining between them. This CDR3 is 15 amino acids long.

V is TRBV27 and J is TRBJ2-1, with 7 bases lining up with TRBD2. The CDR3 has 15 residues. Per the germline V gene, CDR1 is MNHEY and CDR2 is SMNVEV (reference sequence). V trimming: 6 bases; J trimming: 7 bases; junction bases outside the gene matches: 12. The chain's CDR3 is CASRNRDYLENEQFF. The CDR3 coding sequence is TGTGCCAGCAGGAACCGGGACTACCTAGAGAATGAGCAGTTCTTC.

The chain combines TRBV7-9 with TRBJ2-7, with D possibly TRBD2 on 6 matching bases. Germline V lookup: CDR1 SEHNR, CDR2 FQNEAQ (reference sequence). Deletions cut 0 bases from V and 0 bases from J, with 6 bases between. CDR3 length equals 14 residues. The DNA for the CDR3 is TGTGCCAGCAGCTTAGCCGGGAGCTCCTACGAGCAGTACTTC. Amino acids: CASSLAGSSYEQYF.

This clone showed up just once. The chain recombines TRBV18 with TRBJ1-2; 8 bases map to TRBD1. CDR1 KGHSH and CDR2 LQKENI come from the germline V gene. The V gene end was trimmed by 3 bases and the J gene end by 3 bases; junction bases not matched to a gene: 15. This CDR3 contains 18 residues. Here the CDR3 DNA reads TGTGCCAGCTCACCTCCCGGGACAGGCTTATATCCCCACTATGGCTACACCTTC. This translates into CASSPPGTGLYPHYGYTF.

CDR3 amino acids: CASSIEHNSNGYTF. CDR3 nucleotide sequence: TGTGCCAGTAGTATAGAGCACAATAGCAATGGCTACACCTTC. The chain uses TRBV19 and TRBJ1-2; no reliable D call. Trimming left V 0 bases short and J 6 bases short, with 11 bases between. The germline V gene encodes CDR1 LNHDA and CDR2 SQIVND (reference sequence). This CDR3 region has 14 residues.

Points on this clone: A read error may produce the germline difference seen at one junction end. The chain combines TRBV7-9 with TRBJ2-1; D unclear. The CDR3 extends over 11 amino acids. Germline V gives CDR1 SEHNR, CDR2 FQNEAQ (reference sequence). CDR3 sequence reads: CASSLYSEQFF. The DNA of the CDR3 is TGTGCCAGCAGCTTATACAGTGAGCAGTTCTTC.